These T cell receptor beta chains were read from a single sample in a study of cytomegalovirus exposure and HLA in healthy donors. Clones were sequenced by immunoSEQ multiplex PCR, and TCRdb holds only the in-frame ones, with some missing. The table has under 150,000 clones, roughly 79% seen once; the top ten hold more than 1.5%. Sample: PBMCs. Source of these receptors: a woman aged 18-29 years in good health and CMV-seronegative. Each CDR3 is given with its conserved first and last residue. The D gene is left open where the match is weak. Rows give clone size only sometimes, using once, few, many, or a class for an expanded clone.

CDR3aa: CASSGPLNTEAFF
CDR3nt: TGTGCCAGCAGTGGTCCTTTGAACACTGAAGCTTTCTTT
j_gene: TRBJ1-1
v_gene: TRBV6-1
d_gene: -
abundance: few

CDR3aa: CASSTSGYEQYF
CDR3nt: TGTGCCAGCAGCACGTCAGGATACGAGCAGTACTTC
j_gene: TRBJ2-7
v_gene: TRBV5-6
d_gene: -
abundance: -

CDR3aa: CASSVPGFLGDQPQHF
CDR3nt: TGTGCCAGCAGTGTACCAGGTTTTCTCGGGGATCAGCCCCAGCATTTT
j_gene: TRBJ1-5
v_gene: TRBV6-1
d_gene: -
abundance: -

CDR3aa: CASNPRGRSEQFF
CDR3nt: TGTGCCAGCAACCCTCGCGGGCGTAGTGAGCAGTTCTTC
j_gene: TRBJ2-1
v_gene: TRBV2
d_gene: -
abundance: few

CDR3aa: CASSSRGLAGGTDTQYF
CDR3nt: TGTGCCAGTAGCTCGAGGGGACTAGCGGGAGGCACAGATACGCAGTATTTT
j_gene: TRBJ2-3
v_gene: TRBV19
d_gene: TRBD2
abundance: -

CDR3aa: CASSDRGQFYGYTF
CDR3nt: TGTGCCAGCAGTGACAGGGGACAGTTTTATGGCTACACCTTC
j_gene: TRBJ1-2
v_gene: TRBV6-1
d_gene: TRBD1
abundance: -

CDR3aa: CSVDGGLTDTQYF
CDR3nt: TGCAGCGTTGACGGCGGACTCACAGATACGCAGTATTTT
j_gene: TRBJ2-3
v_gene: TRBV29-1
d_gene: -
abundance: -

CDR3aa: CASSLESGIQETQYF
CDR3nt: TGTGCCAGCAGCTTAGAGTCAGGTATCCAAGAGACCCAGTACTTC
j_gene: TRBJ2-5
v_gene: TRBV11-2
d_gene: -
abundance: -

CDR3aa: CASSPVQDTGELFF
CDR3nt: TGTGCCAGCAGTCCAGTACAGGACACCGGGGAGCTGTTTTTT
j_gene: TRBJ2-2
v_gene: TRBV6-4
d_gene: -
abundance: -

CDR3aa: CASSESGGRGAEKLFF
CDR3nt: TGTGCCAGCAGTGAATCCGGGGGGAGGGGAGCTGAAAAACTGTTTTTT
j_gene: TRBJ1-4
v_gene: TRBV6-1
d_gene: -
abundance: -

CDR3aa: CASSERGGEAFF
CDR3nt: TGTGCCAGCAGCGAGCGGGGGGGTGAAGCTTTCTTT
j_gene: TRBJ1-1
v_gene: TRBV7-9
d_gene: -
abundance: -

CDR3aa: CAWNLFGGNYGYTF
CDR3nt: TGTGCCTGGAATCTATTCGGCGGGAACTATGGCTACACCTTC
j_gene: TRBJ1-2
v_gene: TRBV30
d_gene: -
abundance: -

CDR3aa: CASSSFTEAFF
CDR3nt: TGTGCCAGCAGCTCTTTCACTGAAGCTTTCTTT
j_gene: TRBJ1-1
v_gene: TRBV7-9
d_gene: -
abundance: -